This T cell receptor (beta chain) was recovered during a study of T cells in Graves' hyperthyroidism and ophthalmopathy. TCR beta CDR3 regions were amplified from RNA transcripts. Researchers ran a first-round RT-PCR on the TCR CDR3 using the HTBI primer set. TCRdb reprocessed the multiplex PCR reads via MiXCR and lists one record per CDR3 protein. The sample carries 650,000 to 700,000 distinct CDR3 sequences, 17% recorded once. V lost 6 bases, J lost 4 bases, and 12 bases lay in between. This CDR3 spans 13 amino acids. The V and J genes are TRBV12-3 or TRBV12-4 and TRBJ2-5, with TRBD1 as a possible D gene (6 bases). The sample consisted of blood. The source is a man aged 50-59 years with Graves' hyperthyroidism. In nucleotides, the CDR3 is TGTGCCAGCAGATACAGGGAGTTAGAGACCCAGTACTTC. This translates into CASRYRELETQYF.